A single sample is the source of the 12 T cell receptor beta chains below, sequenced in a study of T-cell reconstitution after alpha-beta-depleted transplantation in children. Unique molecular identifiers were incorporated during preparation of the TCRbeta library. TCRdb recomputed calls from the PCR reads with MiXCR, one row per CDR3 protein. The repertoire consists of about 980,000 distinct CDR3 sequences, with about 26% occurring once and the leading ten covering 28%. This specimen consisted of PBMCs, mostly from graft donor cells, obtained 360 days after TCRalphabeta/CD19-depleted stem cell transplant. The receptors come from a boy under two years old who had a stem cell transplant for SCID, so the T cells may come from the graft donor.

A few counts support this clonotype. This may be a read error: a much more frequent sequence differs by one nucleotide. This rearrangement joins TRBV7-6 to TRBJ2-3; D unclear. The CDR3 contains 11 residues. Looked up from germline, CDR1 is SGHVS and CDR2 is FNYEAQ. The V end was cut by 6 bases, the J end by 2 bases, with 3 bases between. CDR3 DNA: TGTGCCAGCAGGACCACAGATACGCAGTATTTT. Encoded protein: CASRTTDTQYF.

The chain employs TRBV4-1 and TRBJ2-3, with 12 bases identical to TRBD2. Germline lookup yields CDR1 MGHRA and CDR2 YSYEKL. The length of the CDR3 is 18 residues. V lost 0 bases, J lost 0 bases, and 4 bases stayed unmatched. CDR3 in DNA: TGCGCCAGCAGCCAAGAAGCCACTAGCGGGGGGAGCACAGATACGCAGTATTTT. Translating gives CASSQEATSGGSTDTQYF.

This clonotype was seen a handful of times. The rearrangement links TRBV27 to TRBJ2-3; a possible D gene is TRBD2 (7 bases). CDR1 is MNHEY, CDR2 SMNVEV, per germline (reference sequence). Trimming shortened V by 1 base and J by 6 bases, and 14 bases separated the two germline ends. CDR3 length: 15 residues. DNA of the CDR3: TGTGCCAGCAGTTTATTGGGTGGGGGGGCGGATACGCAGTATTTT. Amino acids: CASSLLGGGADTQYF.

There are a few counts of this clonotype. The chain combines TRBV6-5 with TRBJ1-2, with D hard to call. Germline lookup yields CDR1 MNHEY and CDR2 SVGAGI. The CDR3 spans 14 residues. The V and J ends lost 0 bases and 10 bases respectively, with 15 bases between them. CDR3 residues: CASSYSSTSGAYTF. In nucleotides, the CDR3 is TGTGCCAGCAGTTACTCCTCGACATCCGGAGCCTACACCTTC.

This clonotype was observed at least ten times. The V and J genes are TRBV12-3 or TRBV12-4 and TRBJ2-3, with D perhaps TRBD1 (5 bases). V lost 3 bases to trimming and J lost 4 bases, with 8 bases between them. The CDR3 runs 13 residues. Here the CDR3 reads CASSLGRPDTQYF. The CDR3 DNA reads TGTGCCAGCAGTTTGGGGCGGCCAGATACGCAGTATTTT.

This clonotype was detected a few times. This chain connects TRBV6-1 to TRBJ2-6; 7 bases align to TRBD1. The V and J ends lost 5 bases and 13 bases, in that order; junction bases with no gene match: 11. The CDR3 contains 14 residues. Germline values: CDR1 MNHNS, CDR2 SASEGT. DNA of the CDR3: TGTGCCAGCAGTCGACAGGGCCCTCATGGGGTCCTGACTTTC. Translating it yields CASSRQGPHGVLTF.

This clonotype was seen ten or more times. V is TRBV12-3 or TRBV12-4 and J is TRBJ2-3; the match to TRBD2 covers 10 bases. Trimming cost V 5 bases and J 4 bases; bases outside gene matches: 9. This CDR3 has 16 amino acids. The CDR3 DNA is TGTGCCAGCAGTCCTCGGACTAGCGGAGCGGCAGATACGCAGTATTTT. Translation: CASSPRTSGAADTQYF.

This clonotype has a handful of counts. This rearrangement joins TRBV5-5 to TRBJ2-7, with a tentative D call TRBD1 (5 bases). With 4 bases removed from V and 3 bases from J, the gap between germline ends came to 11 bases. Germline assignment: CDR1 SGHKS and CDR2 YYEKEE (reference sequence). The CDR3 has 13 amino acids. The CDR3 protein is CASSLPQGYEQYF. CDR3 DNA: TGTGCCAGCAGCCTTCCCCAGGGCTACGAGCAGTACTTC.

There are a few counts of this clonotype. The CDR3 sequence is CASSYGGPYNSPLHF. In nucleotides, the CDR3 is TGTGCCAGCAGTTACGGGGGTCCCTATAATTCACCCCTCCACTTT. The chain combines TRBV12-3 or TRBV12-4 with TRBJ1-6, with TRBD1 as a possible D gene (5 bases). V was pared by 4 bases and J by 2 bases, with 9 bases between. The CDR3 totals 15 residues.

The CDR3 DNA reads TGCGCCAGCAGCTCCAGGACGGGACTTCGCACAGATACGCAGTATTTT. Protein: CASSSRTGLRTDTQYF. V gene TRBV5-1 combines with J gene TRBJ2-3, with D possibly TRBD2 on 6 matching bases. Germline CDR1 and CDR2: SGHRS and YFSETQ. V lost 3 bases and J 1 base, leaving 15 bases between the germline ends. CDR3 size: 16 residues.

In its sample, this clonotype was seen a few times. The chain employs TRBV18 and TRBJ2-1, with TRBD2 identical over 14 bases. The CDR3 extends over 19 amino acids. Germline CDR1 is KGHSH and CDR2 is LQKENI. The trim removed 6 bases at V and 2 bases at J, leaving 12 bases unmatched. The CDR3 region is CASSLRKLTSGGAYNEQFF. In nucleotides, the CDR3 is TGTGCCAGCTCGCTACGCAAACTGACTAGCGGGGGGGCCTACAATGAGCAGTTCTTC.

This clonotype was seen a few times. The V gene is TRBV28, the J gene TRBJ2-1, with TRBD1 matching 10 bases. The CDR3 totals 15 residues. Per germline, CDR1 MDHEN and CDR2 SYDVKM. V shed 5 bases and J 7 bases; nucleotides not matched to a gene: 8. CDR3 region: CASSHTGTGVNEQFF. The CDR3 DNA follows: TGTGCCAGCAGTCATACCGGGACAGGGGTGAATGAGCAGTTCTTC.